Listed below are T cell receptor beta chains from one sample, sequenced in a study of identical twins. TCRdb used MiXCR to reprocess the 5' RACE reads, holding one entry per CDR3 protein. The table has 200,000 to 250,000 distinct CDR3 sequences, around 6.6% seen once; the top ten hold approximately 3.6%. These sequences were also reported in another study, on yellow fever vaccine responses in identical twins.

What was sequenced was memory (CD45RO+) T cells sorted from blood. The receptors derive from a woman aged 18-29 years in good health. Both conserved end residues are part of each CDR3. The D gene is left open where the match is weak. Expanded clones get a size class; other rows say once, few or many, or leave the size out.

NA | NA | TRBJ2-2 | TRBV3-1 | TGTGCCAGCAGCCAAGATTATAGTGAGGAGCTGTTTTTT | CASSQDYSEELFF
NA | many | TRBJ2-3 | TRBV12-3/TRBV12-4 | TGTGCCAGCAGTCCCGGACAGCGCGTAGATACGCAGTATTTT | CASSPGQRVDTQYF
NA | many | TRBJ2-1 | TRBV29-1 | TGCAGCGTTGAGTCCAGAGGCCCCTACAATGAGCAGTTCTTC | CSVESRGPYNEQFF
NA | few | TRBJ2-5 | TRBV12-3/TRBV12-4 | TGTGCCAGCAGTACTAGACAGGACGGGACCCAGTACTTC | CASSTRQDGTQYF
NA | few | TRBJ2-3 | TRBV7-6 | TGTGCCAGCGACGTCGGATTGGCAGATACGCAGTATTTT | CASDVGLADTQYF
TRBD2 | many | TRBJ2-2 | TRBV5-1 | TGCGCCAGCAGCATCCAGACTAGCGGGAACACCGGGGAGCTGTTTTTT | CASSIQTSGNTGELFF
NA | few | TRBJ2-2 | TRBV6-1 | TGTGCCAGCACTCCCCAAGGGGAGGGGGCGGGCGGGGAGCTGTTTTTT | CASTPQGEGAGGELFF
TRBD1 | many | TRBJ1-1 | TRBV29-1 | TGCAGCGTTGATAGGGGGACAGGGGCCACTGAAGCTTTCTTT | CSVDRGTGATEAFF
TRBD2 | few | TRBJ2-1 | TRBV2 | TGTGCCAGCAGTGATAATAGGCTAGCGGGAGAGCAGTTCTTC | CASSDNRLAGEQFF
NA | many | TRBJ1-6 | TRBV9 | TGTGCCAGCAGCGTACAGCTTAATTCACCCCTCCACTTT | CASSVQLNSPLHF
NA | many | TRBJ2-7 | TRBV28 | TGTGCCAGCAGTGCTAACAGGGGAGGCGAGCAGTACTTC | CASSANRGGEQYF
NA | many | TRBJ2-7 | TRBV14 | TGTGCCAGCAGCCAAGGGGAGGACTACGAGCAGTACTTC | CASSQGEDYEQYF
NA | medium-sized | TRBJ1-5 | TRBV12-3/TRBV12-4 | TGTGCCAGCAGTTTAGAGGGGAAATCTCAGCCCCAGCATTTT | CASSLEGKSQPQHF
NA | NA | TRBJ1-1 | TRBV20-1 | TGCAGTGCTAGAGCCCAAGCGAACACTGAAGCTTTCTTT | CSARAQANTEAFF
TRBD2 | many | TRBJ2-2 | TRBV7-8 | TGTGCCAGCAGCTTAGGGGGACTATGGTCGAACACCGGGGAGCTGTTTTTT | CASSLGGLWSNTGELFF
NA | NA | TRBJ2-1 | TRBV5-1 | TGCGCCAGCAGCTTGCCGGGACTCTACAATGAGCAGTTCTTC | CASSLPGLYNEQFF
NA | many | TRBJ2-1 | TRBV7-8 | TGTGCCAGCAGCGGACTGGATAGGGTTCTCTACAATGAGCAGTTCTTC | CASSGLDRVLYNEQFF
NA | many | TRBJ1-2 | TRBV4-1 | TGCGCCAGCAGCCCTAGGGACTTTGGAGATGGCTACACCTTC | CASSPRDFGDGYTF
TRBD2 | few | TRBJ2-7 | TRBV6-1 | TGTGCCAGCAGTGAAGTAGCGGGAGGGGGCGAGCAGTACTTC | CASSEVAGGGEQYF
TRBD1 | few | TRBJ2-5 | TRBV9 | TGTGCCAGCAGCGCTAGCCTCGGGACAGATAATCAAGAGACCCAGTACTTC | CASSASLGTDNQETQYF
NA | NA | TRBJ2-1 | TRBV20-1 | TGCAGTGCGCCCCGGCTGACCCGGGAAAACAATGAGCAGTTCTTC | CSAPRLTRENNEQFF
TRBD1 | many | TRBJ2-7 | TRBV7-9 | TGTGCCAGCAGCACTCGACAGGGGATCTACGAGCAGTACTTC | CASSTRQGIYEQYF
NA | few | TRBJ1-5 | TRBV12-3/TRBV12-4 | TGTGCCAGCAGCCTCGACAGGTCATTCCAGCCCCAGCATTTT | CASSLDRSFQPQHF
TRBD2 | many | TRBJ2-7 | TRBV12-3/TRBV12-4 | TGTGCCAGCAGGCTCGGTGAAGCGGGAGGGTTTTACGAGCAGTACTTC | CASRLGEAGGFYEQYF